These 30 T cell receptor beta chains share one sample of origin, sequenced in a study of blood T cell repertoires in COVID-19. Produced via immunoSEQ multiplex PCR; TCRdb's table is partial and in-frame only. The table has fewer than 70,000 clones, approximately 92% seen once. The sequenced sample was peripheral blood. The receptors originated from a middle-aged man with acute or convalescent COVID-19.

The chain employs TRBV20-1 and TRBJ2-2; 10 bases align to TRBD2. With V trimmed by 3 bases and J by 2 bases, 6 bases remained unmatched. In germline, CDR1 is DFQATT, CDR2 SNEGSKA (reference sequence). The CDR3 consists of 16 residues. As DNA, the CDR3 is TGCAGTGCTAGTGACCCTAGCGGGAGAAACACCGGGGAGCTGTTTTTT. Translation: CSASDPSGRNTGELFF.

V and J are TRBV2 and TRBJ2-3, with a tentative D call TRBD1 (5 bases). Germline CDR1 and CDR2: SNHLY and FYNNEI. The CDR3 consists of 14 residues. Trimming left V 4 bases short and J 1 base short, with 9 bases between. The chain's CDR3 is CASSVGAGTDTQYF. The CDR3 region has the DNA TGTGCCAGCAGTGTAGGGGCCGGCACAGATACGCAGTATTTT.

This clone came up once. J is TRBJ2-5 and V is TRBV18; D might be TRBD2 (6 bases). V shed 4 bases and J shed 5 bases, with 14 bases lying between them. Germline V gene lookup returns CDR1 KGHSH and CDR2 LQKENI. The CDR3 has 14 amino acids. Here the CDR3 reads CASSLRGTDETQYF. The CDR3 region has the DNA TGTGCCAGCTCACTACGGGGGACGGACGAGACCCAGTACTTC.

The rearrangement links TRBV7-2 to TRBJ2-1; TRBD2 matches 7 bases. The CDR3 consists of 15 residues. The germline V gene has CDR1 SGHTA and CDR2 FQGNSA. The V gene end was trimmed by 4 bases and the J gene end by 5 bases; junction bases not matched to a gene: 8. Here the CDR3 reads CASSSPGGRNNEQFF. The CDR3 DNA reads as TGTGCCAGCAGCTCCCCGGGAGGCAGGAACAATGAGCAGTTCTTC. Together with reference TRBV7-2 and TRBJ2-1, the CDR3 gives the full variable domain: GAGVSQSPSNKVTEKGKDVELRCDPISGHTALYWYRQSLGQGLEFLIYFQGNSAPDKSGLPSDRFSAERTGGSVSTLTIQRTQQEDSAVYLCASSSPGGRNNEQFFGPGTRLTVL.

J is TRBJ2-3 and V is TRBV6-5; 8 bases agree with TRBD2. The CDR3 length is 15 residues. Unmatched junction bases numbered 9, after V lost 5 bases and J lost 5 bases. Germline loops: CDR1 MNHEY, CDR2 SVGAGI. The CDR3 DNA sequence: TGTGCCAGCAGTCCCCGAGCGGGAGTGGGAGATACGCAGTATTTT. Amino acids: CASSPRAGVGDTQYF.

The chain uses TRBV24-1 and TRBJ1-1; maybe TRBD1 (6 bases). This CDR3 contains 14 residues. Trimming took 4 bases from V and 4 from J, leaving 12 bases between them. Germline V lookup: CDR1 KGHDR, CDR2 SFDVKD. The CDR3 here is CATSESGVFTEAFF. The DNA for the CDR3 is TGTGCCACCAGTGAGTCAGGGGTTTTCACTGAAGCTTTCTTT.

The chain joins TRBV21-1 to TRBJ2-1; TRBD2, the table's D call, was not compared with the DNA. TRBV21-1 is noted as a pseudogene. The CDR3 has 11 amino acids. CDR3 bases: TGTGCCAGCACCCTTTGCAATGAGCAGTTCTTC. Encoded protein: CASTLCNEQFF.

The chain uses TRBV7-9 and TRBJ2-2, with 11 bases identical to TRBD2. Looked up from germline, CDR1 is SEHNR and CDR2 is FQNEAQ (reference sequence). Trimming took 4 bases from V and 6 from J; bases not matched to a gene: 7. This CDR3 comprises 16 residues. The CDR3 region has the DNA TGTGCCAGCAGCTCGCTAGCGGGAGGTGTGGCCGGGGAGCTGTTTTTT. It is translated as CASSSLAGGVAGELFF.

This clone was counted once. The chain joins TRBV25-1 to TRBJ2-7, with a tentative D call TRBD1 (5 bases). V shed 4 bases and J shed 0 bases, with 7 bases lying between them. Per germline, CDR1 MGHDK and CDR2 SYGVNS. The CDR3 consists of 13 residues. The DNA of the CDR3 is TGTGCCAGCAGTGGACAGACCTCCTACGAGCAGTACGTC. It specifies CASSGQTSYEQYV.

The chain combines TRBV14 with TRBJ2-3; TRBD2 matches at 7 bases. V was pared by 0 bases and J by 5 bases, with 5 bases of the junction left unmatched. The CDR3 runs to 15 residues. CDR1 and CDR2 from the germline V gene are SGHDN and FVKESK. The CDR3 is CASSQERGLGDTQYF. The DNA of the CDR3 is TGTGCCAGCAGCCAAGAAAGAGGACTAGGAGATACGCAGTATTTT. The full variable domain, rest sourced from reference TRBV14 and TRBJ2-3, is EAGVTQFPSHSVIEKGQTVTLRCDPISGHDNLYWYRRVMGKEIKFLLHFVKESKQDESGMPNNRFLAERTGGTYSTLKVQPAELEDSGVYFCASSQERGLGDTQYFGPGTRLTVL.

This chain links TRBV3-1 (or the pseudogene TRBV3-2) with TRBJ1-6, with TRBD1 matching over 8 bases. CDR3 length: 15 amino acids. Germline CDR1 reads LGHDT; CDR2 reads YNNKEL (reference sequence). With 4 bases clipped from V and 9 bases from J, the junction kept 8 bases outside the gene matches. DNA for the CDR3: TGTGCCAGCAGCCTCTGGACAGGGAGTGGTTCACCCCTCCACTTT. Translating gives CASSLWTGSGSPLHF.

This chain joins TRBV18 and TRBJ2-1, with D perhaps matching TRBD2 (6 bases). Trimming removed 0 bases from V and 0 bases from J, with 9 bases in between. Germline CDR1 is KGHSH and CDR2 is LQKENI. This CDR3 spans 16 amino acids. The DNA for the CDR3 is TGTGCCAGCTCACCACCAGGAGGGAGCTCCTACAATGAGCAGTTCTTC. It codes for CASSPPGGSSYNEQFF.

This clone has only one observation. The CDR3 DNA reads TGTGCCAGCACATTGTACGAGCAGTACTTC. Translated, it gives CASTLYEQYF. V usage is TRBV28 and J usage is TRBJ2-7; D is unresolved. V dropped 7 bases and J dropped 4 bases, with 5 bases sitting between them. The germline V gene has CDR1 MDHEN and CDR2 SYDVKM. The CDR3 loop spans 10 amino acids.

The J gene is TRBJ1-2, the V gene TRBV10-1; no reliable D call. The CDR3 spans 17 residues. V lost 3 bases to trimming and J lost 6 bases, with 23 bases between them. CDR1 is WNHNN and CDR2 is SYGVQD in the germline V gene (reference sequence). CDR3 sequence: CASSEPDGRDRWDGYTF. DNA for the CDR3: TGCGCCAGCAGTGAACCTGACGGGAGGGATCGGTGGGATGGCTACACCTTC.

The chain couples TRBV5-1 to TRBJ1-1, with D tentatively TRBD1 (6 bases). The CDR3 length is 13 residues. V was shortened by 1 base and J by 3 bases, with 7 bases between the two germline ends. Germline CDR1 reads SGHRS; CDR2 reads YFSETQ. CDR3 sequence: CASSLKGDTEAFF. CDR3 DNA: TGCGCCAGCAGCTTGAAGGGGGACACTGAAGCTTTCTTT.

This chain joins TRBV7-7 and TRBJ2-5; TRBD2 matches 11 bases. V dropped 1 base and J dropped 1; count of bases not matched to a gene: 5. CDR1 SSHAT and CDR2 FNYEAQ come from the germline V gene (reference sequence). The CDR3 loop spans 17 amino acids. This CDR3 reads CASSLVGGTSGQETQYF. In DNA, the CDR3 is TGTGCCAGCAGCTTAGTGGGGGGGACTAGCGGCCAAGAGACCCAGTACTTC.

This chain joins TRBV9 and TRBJ1-1, with 7 bases fitting TRBD1. The CDR3 runs to 14 residues. Trimming removed 3 bases from V and 4 bases from J; junction bases left unmatched: 6. Germline-derived CDR1 and CDR2 are SGDLS and YYNGEE. CDR3 coding DNA: TGTGCCAGCAGCGGACAGGGACAGTCCACTGAAGCTTTCTTT. Its translation is CASSGQGQSTEAFF.

This clone was recorded a few times. V is TRBV5-8 and J is TRBJ2-7; 7 bases match TRBD2. V shed 4 bases, J shed 3 bases, and the junction held 7 bases outside the gene matches. The CDR3 is made up of 14 amino acids. CDR1 and CDR2 from the germline V gene are SGHTS and YDEGEE. The CDR3 is CASSLVGLHYEQYF. The CDR3 DNA reads as TGTGCCAGCAGCCTGGTGGGACTACACTACGAGCAGTACTTC.

The chain has TRBV4-2 and TRBJ2-3; maybe TRBD2 (6 bases). V was cut by 6 bases and J by 8 bases, with 18 bases left in between. The CDR3 has 14 amino acids. CDR1 LGHNA and CDR2 YNFKEQ come from the germline V gene. This CDR3 is CASRPTPARGTQYF. The CDR3 DNA reads as TGTGCCAGCAGACCTACCCCCGCGCGGGGTACGCAGTATTTT.

This chain links TRBV28 with TRBJ1-6; maybe TRBD1 (6 bases). Between the trimmed V and J ends, which lost 6 bases and 10 bases, there was a span of 13 bases. This CDR3 has 13 residues. The germline V gene has CDR1 MDHEN and CDR2 SYDVKM. CDR3 in amino acids: CASRGGVGSPLHF. DNA of the CDR3: TGTGCCAGCAGAGGGGGGGTAGGCTCACCCCTCCACTTT.

The CDR3 nucleotides are TGTGCCATCTCGTTGGGGGTAGCGGCCTACAATGAGCAGTTCTTC. Protein sequence: CAISLGVAAYNEQFF. This chain connects TRBV6-4 to TRBJ2-1; TRBD2 might be the D (6 bases). The CDR3 runs 15 residues. The ends were cut back, 10 bases at V and 2 bases at J, with 18 bases in the middle. CDR1 is MRHNA and CDR2 is SNTAGT in the germline V gene.

The chain couples TRBV19 to TRBJ2-1; perhaps TRBD2 as D (5 bases). Germline assignment: CDR1 LNHDA and CDR2 SQIVND (reference sequence). CDR3 length: 15 amino acids. Trimming removed 9 bases at V and 6 bases at J, with 21 bases between. This chain's CDR3 is CASRMRAPSANEQFF. Here the CDR3 DNA reads TGTGCCAGCCGGATGCGGGCTCCCTCGGCCAATGAGCAGTTCTTC. Full variable domain (outside the CDR3, taken from reference TRBV19 and TRBJ2-1): DGGITQSPKYLFRKEGQNVTLSCEQNLNHDAMYWYRQDPGQGLRLIYYSQIVNDFQKGDIAEGYSVSREKKESFPLTVTSAQKNPTAFYLCASRMRAPSANEQFFGPGTRLTVL.

The chain carries TRBV6-5 and TRBJ2-3; perhaps TRBD2 as D (6 bases). This CDR3 is 14 amino acids long. CDR1 is MNHEY and CDR2 is SVGAGI in the germline V gene. V was cut by 6 bases and J by 2 bases, with 12 bases left in between. The CDR3 reads CASSLARTTDTQYF. In DNA, the CDR3 is TGTGCCAGCAGCCTAGCGCGAACCACAGATACGCAGTATTTT.

This chain uses TRBV9 with TRBJ2-2; TRBD1 matches 9 bases. The CDR3 loop spans 17 amino acids. Germline V CDR1 and CDR2: SGDLS, YYNGEE. J lost 6 bases, V lost 0 bases, and 9 bases had no gene match. The CDR3 DNA follows: TGTGCCAGCAGCGTAGGGCCGGGACAGGGTGGACCCGGGGAGCTGTTTTTT. Protein sequence: CASSVGPGQGGPGELFF. Together with reference TRBV9 and TRBJ2-2, the CDR3 gives the full variable domain: DSGVTQTPKHLITATGQRVTLRCSPRSGDLSVYWYQQSLDQGLQFLIQYYNGEERAKGNILERFSAQQFPDLHSELNLSSLELGDSALYFCASSVGPGQGGPGELFFGEGSRLTVL.

This sequence joins TRBV5-1 and TRBJ1-2; possibly TRBD1 for D (6 bases). CDR1 is SGHRS, CDR2 YFSETQ, per germline. The CDR3 consists of 16 residues. V dropped 0 bases and J dropped 4 bases, with 16 bases sitting between them. The CDR3 region is CASSLDGAGALYGYTF. CDR3 nucleotide sequence: TGCGCCAGCAGCTTGGACGGGGCAGGGGCCCTCTATGGCTACACCTTC.

This chain uses TRBV6-5 with TRBJ2-3; tentatively, D is TRBD2 (5 bases). The CDR3 is 14 amino acids. The V gene lost 10 bases and the J gene lost 4 bases, with 18 bases spanning the gap. Germline V gives CDR1 MNHEY, CDR2 SVGAGI. As DNA, the CDR3 is TGTGCCATTAACGGGAACCGCCCGGCAGATACGCAGTATTTT. Protein product: CAINGNRPADTQYF.

This chain connects TRBV6-5 to TRBJ1-1; D gene uncertain. Trimming took 5 bases from V and 1 from J, leaving 14 bases between them. This CDR3 comprises 15 residues. Germline-derived CDR1 and CDR2 are MNHEY and SVGAGI. CDR3 in DNA: TGTGCCAGCAGTCAGTGGAGCCGCCCGAACACTGAAGCTTTCTTT. It yields the protein CASSQWSRPNTEAFF.

J is TRBJ2-2 and V is TRBV12-3 or TRBV12-4, with D unclear. V lost 8 bases and J 8 bases, leaving 15 bases between the germline ends. The CDR3 loop spans 13 amino acids. This chain's CDR3 is CASLMSSLGELFF. Here the CDR3 DNA reads TGTGCCAGCCTTATGTCGTCCCTTGGGGAGCTGTTTTTT.

The gene calls are TRBV6-6 and TRBJ1-2; 7 bases agree with TRBD1. From germline, CDR1 is MNHNY and CDR2 SVGAGI (reference sequence). V was clipped by 5 bases and J by 5 bases; unmatched bases: 8. The CDR3 totals 14 residues. CDR3 region: CASSIPRDRYGYTF. In nucleotides, the CDR3 is TGTGCCAGCAGTATCCCCCGGGACAGATATGGCTACACCTTC.

V gene TRBV19 combines with J gene TRBJ2-5, with 7 bases lining up with TRBD2. The ends lost 6 bases at V and 3 bases at J; junction bases unmatched: 7. Germline V gene lookup returns CDR1 LNHDA and CDR2 SQIVND (reference sequence). The CDR3 is made up of 14 amino acids. CDR3 sequence (DNA): TGTGCCAGTAGGGTGAGGGCGGGAGAAGAGACCCAGTACTTC. Protein sequence: CASRVRAGEETQYF.